This TCR beta chain was sequenced for a study of cytomegalovirus exposure and HLA in healthy donors. It was with 60 Vbeta and 13 Jbeta primers that the PCR ran. TCRdb's table, derived via immunoSEQ multiplex PCR, lists solely in-frame clones and lacks some. The data show over 150,000 clones, 68% seen once. Germline assignment: CDR1 MNHEY and CDR2 SVGAGI. V gave up 8 bases and J gave up 0 bases, with 16 bases separating them. CDR3 length: 15 residues. This sequence joins TRBV6-5 and TRBJ1-1; perhaps TRBD1 as D (5 bases). The sequenced sample was PBMCs. This receptor was obtained from a man over 45 in good health and CMV-seronegative. In nucleotides, the CDR3 is TGTGCCAGCGGACCCCCTACAGGACTGAACACTGAAGCTTTCTTT. The encoded protein is CASGPPTGLNTEAFF.